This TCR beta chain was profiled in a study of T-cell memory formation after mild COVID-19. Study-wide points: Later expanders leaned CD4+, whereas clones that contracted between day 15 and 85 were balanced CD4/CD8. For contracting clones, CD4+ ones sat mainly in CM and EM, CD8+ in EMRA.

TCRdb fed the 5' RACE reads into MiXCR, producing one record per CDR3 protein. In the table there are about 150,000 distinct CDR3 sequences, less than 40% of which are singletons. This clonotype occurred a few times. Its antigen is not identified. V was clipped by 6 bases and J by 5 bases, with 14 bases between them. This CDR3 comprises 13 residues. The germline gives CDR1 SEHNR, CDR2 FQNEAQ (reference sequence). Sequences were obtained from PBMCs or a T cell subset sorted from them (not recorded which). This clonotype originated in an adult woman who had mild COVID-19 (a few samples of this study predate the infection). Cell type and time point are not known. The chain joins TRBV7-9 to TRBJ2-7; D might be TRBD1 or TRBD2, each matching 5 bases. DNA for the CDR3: TGTGCCAGCAGTTCCCGGGACCCCAACGAGCAGTACTTC. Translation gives CASSSRDPNEQYF.